This paragraph covers one TCR beta chain sequence. The antigen is not known. TCR beta libraries were prepared from cDNA with unique molecular identifiers. Yield was 450,000 to 650,000 cDNA molecules from around 1 to 9.1 million T cells. TCRdb re-called the PCR reads with MiXCR, one entry per CDR3 protein. The sample includes about 800,000 distinct CDR3 sequences, roughly 29% of them seen just once. Germline values: CDR1 SEHNR, CDR2 FQNEAQ (reference sequence). V was pared by 8 bases and J by 8 bases, with 13 bases between. This CDR3 spans 12 amino acids. This record belongs to a study of post-analysis software for immune sequencing data. Turning to the study itself: Recorded subtypes: relapsing-remitting, secondary progressive, progressive-relapsing; some patients unannotated.

General study points: The study found TRBV5-6, TRBV5-1 and TRBV20-1 among four to six TRBV segments more frequent in patients than controls. F measure grouped same-batch samples tightly together. Comparison with controls showed significantly lower normalized Chao1 diversity in multiple sclerosis patients.

This clonotype was obtained from a girl aged 10 to 17 with multiple sclerosis. The sample taken for sequencing was blood. This chain joins TRBV7-9 and TRBJ2-1, with D possibly matching TRBD1 (6 bases). The CDR3 coding sequence is TGTGCCAGCGAACAGGGTCGGCATGAGCAGTTCTTC. Amino acids: CASEQGRHEQFF.